This TCR beta chain stems from a study of blood T cell repertoires in COVID-19. Background on the study: The United States, Italy and Spain were the sources of the acute and convalescent COVID-19 samples.

Participants had their cohort set by participant-reported clinical history. Authors' analysis steps: Amplification with reference gene primers provided the estimates of nucleated cell counts. Generated by immunoSEQ multiplex PCR, the TCRdb table keeps only in-frame clones and is missing some. V and J calls and clone size are given by that table; D and trimming were obtained from the DNA. The repertoire holds 360,000 or so clones, roughly 87% seen once, with 5% to 5.5% in the top ten. The clonotype originates from a woman between 50 and 59 years old who had recovered from COVID-19. Material for sequencing was PBMCs or T cells enriched from blood (not recorded which).

The CDR3 protein is CASSLGGSGNQPQHF. The CDR3 nucleotides are TGTGCCAGTAGTCTCGGGGGATCTGGCAATCAGCCCCAGCATTTT. The chain recombines TRBV19 with TRBJ1-5; possible D gene TRBD1, 5 bases. This CDR3 comprises 15 residues. Germline V CDR1 and CDR2: LNHDA, SQIVND (reference sequence). V was shortened by 5 bases and J by 2 bases, with 13 bases between the two germline ends.